This TCR beta chain derives from a study of shared clonotypes between healthy human individuals. General study results and limits: What rarefaction showed was incomplete sorted-subset sequencing despite large depth.

Germline V lookup: CDR1 SGHTA, CDR2 FQGNSA. Unmatched junction bases numbered 8, after V lost 7 bases and J lost 4 bases. This CDR3 contains 16 residues. As regards this clone: Its antigen is still unknown.

Here immunoSEQ multiplex PCR was the method, and the copy in TCRdb shows in-frame clones only, minus some. The repertoire consists of millions of clones, with 95% occurring once and the leading ten covering approximately 0.13%. The receptor was isolated from a man aged 18 to 35 in good health. Sequenced material: naive CD4+ T cells sorted from blood. Subset reported: CD45RA+ positively selected. The rearrangement uses TRBV7-2 and TRBJ2-1, with TRBD2 identical over 12 bases. CDR3 amino acids: CASTEGGLAGYNEQFF. In DNA, the CDR3 is TGTGCCAGCACCGAGGGAGGACTAGCGGGGTACAATGAGCAGTTCTTC.